This is a list of T cell receptor beta chains from one sample in a study of cytomegalovirus exposure and HLA in healthy donors. TCRdb's table, derived via immunoSEQ multiplex PCR, lists solely in-frame clones and lacks some. The data hold over 150,000 clones, with approximately 80% observed a single time. The specimen sequenced was PBMCs. All receptors derive from a man aged 18 to 30 in good health and CMV-seropositive. Each CDR3 is given without its conserved first and last residue. Each record gives: V gene, clone size, D gene, CDR3 length, CDR3 protein. A D gene is named only where the DNA matches it firmly. For some rows the clone size is stated as once, few or many, or as a class when expanded; others skip it.

v_gene: TRBV2; abundance: NA; d_gene: TRBD1; len: 12; CDR3aa: ASSLGQINYGYT
v_gene: TRBV7-9; abundance: NA; d_gene: TRBD1; len: 14; CDR3aa: ASSPLGTENTGELF
v_gene: TRBV11-3; abundance: NA; d_gene: NA; len: 11; CDR3aa: ASSLVSGGELF
v_gene: TRBV27; abundance: NA; d_gene: NA; len: 13; CDR3aa: ASSLWQGSNQPQH
v_gene: TRBV7-9; abundance: NA; d_gene: TRBD2; len: 16; CDR3aa: ASSLGGLAGGISDTQY
v_gene: TRBV10-1; abundance: NA; d_gene: TRBD1; len: 15; CDR3aa: ASSESLDGQGASGYT
v_gene: TRBV5-1; abundance: NA; d_gene: TRBD2; len: 15; CDR3aa: ASSLLPTSSDKNIQY
v_gene: TRBV7-3; abundance: NA; d_gene: NA; len: 13; CDR3aa: ASSFDGGLNTEAF
v_gene: TRBV2; abundance: few; d_gene: TRBD1; len: 12; CDR3aa: ASRLTGGGTEAF
v_gene: TRBV13; abundance: once; d_gene: TRBD1; len: 16; CDR3aa: ASSLGRSGTGVNQPQH
v_gene: TRBV29-1; abundance: NA; d_gene: NA; len: 11; CDR3aa: SAKPTGLETQY
v_gene: TRBV7-2; abundance: NA; d_gene: NA; len: 11; CDR3aa: ASSLVSGNTIY
v_gene: TRBV19; abundance: NA; d_gene: TRBD1; len: 13; CDR3aa: ASSTPRQGTYGYT
v_gene: TRBV5-5; abundance: NA; d_gene: NA; len: 12; CDR3aa: ASSLGSGSYEQY
v_gene: TRBV7-2; abundance: NA; d_gene: NA; len: 13; CDR3aa: ASSLSVSTNEKLF
v_gene: TRBV6-1; abundance: NA; d_gene: NA; len: 13; CDR3aa: ASSEQGRRASPLH
v_gene: TRBV7-2; abundance: NA; d_gene: TRBD2; len: 16; CDR3aa: ASSLFGNSGGAVYEQF
v_gene: TRBV2; abundance: few; d_gene: NA; len: 12; CDR3aa: ASSEGQSVDTQY
v_gene: TRBV27; abundance: NA; d_gene: TRBD2; len: 14; CDR3aa: ASIPSGRAAYNEQF
v_gene: TRBV30; abundance: NA; d_gene: NA; len: 12; CDR3aa: AWSGSGDGSPLH
v_gene: TRBV9; abundance: NA; d_gene: NA; len: 10; CDR3aa: ASSVRADTQY
v_gene: TRBV6-6; abundance: NA; d_gene: NA; len: 12; CDR3aa: ASSSGGELDEQF